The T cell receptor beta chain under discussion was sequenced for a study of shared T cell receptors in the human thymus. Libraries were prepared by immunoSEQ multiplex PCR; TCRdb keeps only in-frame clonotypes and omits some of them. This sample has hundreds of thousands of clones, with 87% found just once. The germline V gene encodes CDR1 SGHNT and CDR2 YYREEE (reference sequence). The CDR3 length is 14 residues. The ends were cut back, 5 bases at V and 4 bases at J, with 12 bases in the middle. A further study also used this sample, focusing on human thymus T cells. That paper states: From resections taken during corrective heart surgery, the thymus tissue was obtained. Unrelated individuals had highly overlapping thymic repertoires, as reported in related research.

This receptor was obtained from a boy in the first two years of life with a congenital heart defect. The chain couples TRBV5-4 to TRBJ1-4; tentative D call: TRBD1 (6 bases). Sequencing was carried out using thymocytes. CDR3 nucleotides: TGTGCCAGCAGTTCTACAGGGAGTAATGAAAAACTGTTTTTT. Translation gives CASSSTGSNEKLFF. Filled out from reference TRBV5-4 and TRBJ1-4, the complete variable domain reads ETGVTQSPTHLIKTRGQQVTLRCSSQSGHNTVSWYQQALGQGPQFIFQYYREEENGRGNFPPRFSGLQFPNYSSELNVNALELDDSALYLCASSSTGSNEKLFFGSGTQLSVL.